This TCR beta chain was sequenced in a study of blood T cell repertoires in COVID-19. On the study more broadly: Spain, Italy and the United States supplied samples that represented acute and convalescent COVID-19. Sources were T cells, B-cell-depleted T cells, or PBMCs; the material itself was cDNA or gDNA.

Those who participated ranged in age from roughly 18 to 95 years and resided in about two dozen US areas. Donors were grouped by their self-reported clinical history. The J segment lost 3 bases and the V segment lost 4 bases, leaving 13 bases of the junction unmatched. The germline V gene has CDR1 MNHNS and CDR2 SASEGT. This CDR3 is 18 amino acids long. TCRdb's copy holds only in-frame clones and misses some; the assay was immunoSEQ multiplex PCR. Of 150,000 or so clones listed, roughly 80% are singletons. Sequencing used PBMCs or T cells enriched from blood (not recorded which). The genes are TRBV6-1 and TRBJ2-3, with TRBD1 identical over 10 bases. This receptor was identified in a woman aged 55-70 years who had recovered from COVID-19. CDR3 nucleotides: TGTGCCAGCAGTGGGCGGACAGGGGGTAGAACAAGAACAGATACGCAGTATTTT. Its translation: CASSGRTGGRTRTDTQYF.